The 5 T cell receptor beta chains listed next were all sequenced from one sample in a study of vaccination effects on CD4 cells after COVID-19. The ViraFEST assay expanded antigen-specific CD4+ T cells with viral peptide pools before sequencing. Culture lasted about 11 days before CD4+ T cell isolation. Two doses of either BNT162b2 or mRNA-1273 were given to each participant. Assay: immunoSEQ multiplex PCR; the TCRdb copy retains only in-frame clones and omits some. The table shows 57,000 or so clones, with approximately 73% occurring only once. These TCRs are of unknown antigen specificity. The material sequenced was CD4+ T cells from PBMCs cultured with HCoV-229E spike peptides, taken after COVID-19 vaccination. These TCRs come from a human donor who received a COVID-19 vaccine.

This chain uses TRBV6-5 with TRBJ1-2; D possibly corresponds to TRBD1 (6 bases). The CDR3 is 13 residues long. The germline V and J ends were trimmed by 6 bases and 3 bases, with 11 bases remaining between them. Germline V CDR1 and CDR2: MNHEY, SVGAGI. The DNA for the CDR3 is TGTGCCAGCAGCCGACACAGGGACTATGGCTACACCTTC. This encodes CASSRHRDYGYTF.

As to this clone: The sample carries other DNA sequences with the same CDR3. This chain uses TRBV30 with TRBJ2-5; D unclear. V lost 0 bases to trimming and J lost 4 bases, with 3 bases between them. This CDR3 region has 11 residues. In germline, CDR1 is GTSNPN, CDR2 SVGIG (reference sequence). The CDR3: CAWSVRETQYF. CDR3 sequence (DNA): TGTGCCTGGAGTGTAAGAGAGACCCAGTACTTC.

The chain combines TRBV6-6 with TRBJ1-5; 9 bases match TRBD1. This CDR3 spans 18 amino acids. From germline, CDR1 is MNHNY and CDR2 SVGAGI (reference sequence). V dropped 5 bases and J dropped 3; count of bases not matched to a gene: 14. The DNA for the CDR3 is TGTGCCAGCAGTCTGCCTTGGACAGGGGTGTATGACAATCAGCCCCAGCATTTT. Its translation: CASSLPWTGVYDNQPQHF.

CDR3 DNA sequence: TGTGCCAGCAGCCGGACTAGCGGGGGCCCAGATACGCAGTATTTT. Translated: CASSRTSGGPDTQYF. The chain uses TRBV9 and TRBJ2-3; TRBD2 agrees at 13 bases. The CDR3 loop spans 15 amino acids. Trimming cost V 4 bases and J 4 bases; bases outside gene matches: 3. Germline V gene data show CDR1 as SGDLS and CDR2 as YYNGEE.

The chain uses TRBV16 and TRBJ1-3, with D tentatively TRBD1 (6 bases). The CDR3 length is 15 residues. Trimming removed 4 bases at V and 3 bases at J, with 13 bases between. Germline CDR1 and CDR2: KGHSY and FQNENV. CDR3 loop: CASSLPGTSGNTIYF. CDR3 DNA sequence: TGTGCCAGCAGCCTTCCCGGGACAAGTGGAAACACCATATATTTT.